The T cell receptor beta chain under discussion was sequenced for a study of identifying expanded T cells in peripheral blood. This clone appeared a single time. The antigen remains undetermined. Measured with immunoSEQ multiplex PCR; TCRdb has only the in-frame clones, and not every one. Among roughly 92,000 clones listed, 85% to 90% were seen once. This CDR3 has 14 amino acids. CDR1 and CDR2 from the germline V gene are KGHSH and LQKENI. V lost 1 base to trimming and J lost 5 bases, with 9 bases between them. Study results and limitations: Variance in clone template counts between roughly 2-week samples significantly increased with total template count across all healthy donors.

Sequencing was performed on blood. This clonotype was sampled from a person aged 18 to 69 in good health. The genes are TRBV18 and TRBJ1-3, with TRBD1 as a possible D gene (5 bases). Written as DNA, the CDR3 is TGTGCCAGCTCACCACAAACAGGCCGAAACACCATATATTTT. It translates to CASSPQTGRNTIYF.